This T cell receptor beta chain was found in a study of cytomegalovirus exposure and HLA in healthy donors. Whole-study findings and limits: Cytomegalovirus-associated TCR beta chains were listed, numbering some 150.

Repertoires were generated with immunoSEQ multiplex PCR, while TCRdb's copy carries only in-frame clones and drops some. This table holds 40,000 to 55,000 clones, roughly 88% found once. The trim removed 5 bases at V and 3 bases at J, leaving 4 bases unmatched. CDR1 is SGHDT, CDR2 YYEEEE, per germline. The CDR3 has 14 amino acids. Comment on this clone: Its antigen is unidentified.

The sample consisted of PBMCs. The clonotype originates from a woman younger than 45 in good health and CMV-seronegative. The chain employs TRBV5-6 and TRBJ2-2; 7 nucleotides align to TRBD1. This CDR3 is CASRRGRDTGELFF. CDR3 DNA: TGTGCCAGCAGGAGGGGGCGCGACACCGGGGAGCTGTTTTTT.